This T cell receptor beta chain was identified during a study of T cell responses to AZD1222 COVID-19 vaccine. Trimming took off 4 bases at V and 1 base at J, with 15 bases between the two ends. The CDR3 covers 15 residues. Per the germline V gene, CDR1 is SGHRS and CDR2 is YFSETQ. This table comes from immunoSEQ multiplex PCR, and its TCRdb copy is limited to in-frame clones, with some not included. The sample has fewer than 150,000 clones; more than 85% are singletons. Details on this clone: Its antigen is not known.

Findings of the study overall: Epitopes outside B.1.351 and B.1.1.7 mutated regions reportedly drew nearly half of spike TCRs.

The chain has TRBV5-1 and TRBJ2-7; the D is unclear. This specimen was peripheral blood, taken on day 0 of AZD1222 vaccination. The clonotype comes from an adult in good health. Here the CDR3 reads CASSPTQVGSYEQYF. The CDR3 nucleotides read TGCGCCAGCAGCCCCACTCAAGTAGGGTCCTACGAGCAGTACTTC.